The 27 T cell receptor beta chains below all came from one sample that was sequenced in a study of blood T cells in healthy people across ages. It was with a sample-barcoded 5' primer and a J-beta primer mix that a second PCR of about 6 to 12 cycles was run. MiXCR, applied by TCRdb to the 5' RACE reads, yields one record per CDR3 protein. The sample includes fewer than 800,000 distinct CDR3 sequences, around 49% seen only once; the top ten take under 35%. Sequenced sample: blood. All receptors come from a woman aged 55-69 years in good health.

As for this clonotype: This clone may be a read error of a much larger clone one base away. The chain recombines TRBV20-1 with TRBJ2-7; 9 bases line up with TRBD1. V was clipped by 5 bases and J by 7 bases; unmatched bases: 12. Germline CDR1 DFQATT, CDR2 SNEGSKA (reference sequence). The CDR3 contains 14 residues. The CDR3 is CSAVRDRDTNEQYF. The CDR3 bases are TGCAGTGCTGTCCGGGACAGGGATACCAATGAGCAGTACTTC.

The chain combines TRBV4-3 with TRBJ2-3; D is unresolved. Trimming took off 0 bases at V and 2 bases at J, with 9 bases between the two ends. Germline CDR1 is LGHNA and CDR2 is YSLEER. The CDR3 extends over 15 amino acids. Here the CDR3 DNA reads TGCGCCAGCAGCCAAGACGTCGGAACCACAGATACGCAGTATTTT. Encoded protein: CASSQDVGTTDTQYF.

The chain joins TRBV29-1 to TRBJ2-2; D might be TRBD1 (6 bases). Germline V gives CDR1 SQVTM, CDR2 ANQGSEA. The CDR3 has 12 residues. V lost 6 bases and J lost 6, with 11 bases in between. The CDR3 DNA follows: TGCAGCGTCGCACAGGGCCCCGGGGAGCTGTTTTTT. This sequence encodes CSVAQGPGELFF.

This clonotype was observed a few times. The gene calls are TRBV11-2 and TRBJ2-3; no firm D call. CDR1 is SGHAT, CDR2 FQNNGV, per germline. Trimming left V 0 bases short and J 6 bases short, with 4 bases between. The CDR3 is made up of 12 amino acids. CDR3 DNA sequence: TGTGCCAGCAGCTTAGAGTGGGATACGCAGTATTTT. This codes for CASSLEWDTQYF.

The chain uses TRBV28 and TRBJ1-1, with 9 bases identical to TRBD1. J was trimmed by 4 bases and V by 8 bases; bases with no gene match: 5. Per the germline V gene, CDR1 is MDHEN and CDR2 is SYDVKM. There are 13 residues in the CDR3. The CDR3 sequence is CASQGQGVTEAFF. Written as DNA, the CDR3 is TGTGCCAGCCAGGGACAGGGCGTCACTGAAGCTTTCTTT.

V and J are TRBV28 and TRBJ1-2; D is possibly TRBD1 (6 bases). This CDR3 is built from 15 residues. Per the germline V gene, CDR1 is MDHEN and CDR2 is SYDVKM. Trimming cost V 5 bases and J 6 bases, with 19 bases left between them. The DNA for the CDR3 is TGTGCCAGCAGTCCACAGGGTCCCCTCGCCCATGGCTACACCTTC. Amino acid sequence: CASSPQGPLAHGYTF.

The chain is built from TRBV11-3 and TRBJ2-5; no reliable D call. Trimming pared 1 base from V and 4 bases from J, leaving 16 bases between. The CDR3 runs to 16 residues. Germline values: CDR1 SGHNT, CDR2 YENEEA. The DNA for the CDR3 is TGTGCCAGCAGCTTAGGTGGCGGTGGGGTGGGAGAGACCCAGTACTTC. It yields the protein CASSLGGGGVGETQYF. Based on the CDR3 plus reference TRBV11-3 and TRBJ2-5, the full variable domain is EAGVVQSPRYKIIEKKQPVAFWCNPISGHNTLYWYLQNLGQGPELLIRYENEEAVDDSQLPKDRFSAERLKGVDSTLKIQPAELGDSAVYLCASSLGGGGVGETQYFGPGTRLLVL.

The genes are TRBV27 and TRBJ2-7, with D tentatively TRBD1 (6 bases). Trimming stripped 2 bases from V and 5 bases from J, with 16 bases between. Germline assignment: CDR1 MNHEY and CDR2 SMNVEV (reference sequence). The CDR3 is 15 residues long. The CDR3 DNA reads TGTGCCAGCAGTTTAATCGGCGCGGACAGTAACGAGCAGTACTTC. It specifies CASSLIGADSNEQYF.

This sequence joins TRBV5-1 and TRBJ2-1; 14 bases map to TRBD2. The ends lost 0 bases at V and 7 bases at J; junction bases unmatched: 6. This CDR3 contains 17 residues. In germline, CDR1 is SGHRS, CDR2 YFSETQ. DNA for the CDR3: TGCGCCAGCAGCTTGGTGCCGACTAGCGGGAGGGAGAATGAGCAGTTCTTC. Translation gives CASSLVPTSGRENEQFF.

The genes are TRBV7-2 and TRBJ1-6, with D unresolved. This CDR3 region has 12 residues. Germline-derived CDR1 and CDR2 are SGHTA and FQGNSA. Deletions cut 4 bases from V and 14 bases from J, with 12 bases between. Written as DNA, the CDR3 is TGTGCCAGCAGCTCCTATACCGGGGCCCTCCACTTT. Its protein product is CASSSYTGALHF.

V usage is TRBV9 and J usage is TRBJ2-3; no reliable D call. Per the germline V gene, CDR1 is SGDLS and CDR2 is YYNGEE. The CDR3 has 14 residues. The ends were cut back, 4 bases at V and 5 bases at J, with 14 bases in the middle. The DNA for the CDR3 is TGTGCCAGCAGCCCACAAGGCCGAGGAGATACGCAGTATTTT. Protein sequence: CASSPQGRGDTQYF.

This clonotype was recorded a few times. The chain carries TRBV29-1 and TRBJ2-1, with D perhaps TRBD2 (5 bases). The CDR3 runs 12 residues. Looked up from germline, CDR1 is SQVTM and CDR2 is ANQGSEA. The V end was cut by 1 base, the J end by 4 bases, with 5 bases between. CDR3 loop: CSVEAGYNEQFF. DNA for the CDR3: TGCAGCGTTGAAGCGGGGTACAATGAGCAGTTCTTC.

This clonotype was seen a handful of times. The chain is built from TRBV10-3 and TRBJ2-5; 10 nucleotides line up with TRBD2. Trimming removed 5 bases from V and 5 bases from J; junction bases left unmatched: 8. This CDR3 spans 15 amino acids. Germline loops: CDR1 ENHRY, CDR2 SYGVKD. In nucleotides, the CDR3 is TGTGCCATCAGTCGACTAGCGGGCCCTGGGGAGACCCAGTACTTC. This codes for CAISRLAGPGETQYF.

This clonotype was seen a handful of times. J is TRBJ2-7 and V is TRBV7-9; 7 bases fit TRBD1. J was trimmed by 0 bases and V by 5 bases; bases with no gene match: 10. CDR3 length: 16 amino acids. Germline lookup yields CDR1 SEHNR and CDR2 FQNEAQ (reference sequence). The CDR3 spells CASSPQAGQASYEQYF. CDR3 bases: TGTGCCAGCAGCCCCCAAGCCGGACAGGCCTCCTACGAGCAGTACTTC.

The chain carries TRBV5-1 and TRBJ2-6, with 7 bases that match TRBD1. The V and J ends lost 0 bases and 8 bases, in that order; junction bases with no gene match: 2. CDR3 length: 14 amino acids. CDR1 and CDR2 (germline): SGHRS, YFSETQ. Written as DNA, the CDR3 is TGCGCCAGCAGCTTGGTACAGGGGACCAACGTCCTGACTTTC. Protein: CASSLVQGTNVLTF. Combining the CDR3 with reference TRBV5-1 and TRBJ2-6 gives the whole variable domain KAGVTQTPRYLIKTRGQQVTLSCSPISGHRSVSWYQQTPGQGLQFLFEYFSETQRNKGNFPGRFSGRQFSNSRSEMNVSTLELGDSALYLCASSLVQGTNVLTFGAGSRLTVL.

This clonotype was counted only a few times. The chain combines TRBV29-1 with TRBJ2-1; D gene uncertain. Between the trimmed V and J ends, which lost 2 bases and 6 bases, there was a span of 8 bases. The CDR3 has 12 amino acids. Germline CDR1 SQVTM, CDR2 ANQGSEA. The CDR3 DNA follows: TGCAGCGTTGAACGGCTAGTCAATGAGCAGTTCTTC. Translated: CSVERLVNEQFF.

CDR3: CATSDYTDRGDYNEQFF. As DNA, the CDR3 is TGTGCCACCAGTGACTACACCGACAGGGGGGATTACAATGAGCAGTTCTTC. V and J are TRBV24-1 and TRBJ2-1, with TRBD1 matching over 9 bases. Trimming removed 4 bases from V and 4 bases from J; junction bases left unmatched: 10. The CDR3 runs to 17 residues. Germline assignment: CDR1 KGHDR and CDR2 SFDVKD.

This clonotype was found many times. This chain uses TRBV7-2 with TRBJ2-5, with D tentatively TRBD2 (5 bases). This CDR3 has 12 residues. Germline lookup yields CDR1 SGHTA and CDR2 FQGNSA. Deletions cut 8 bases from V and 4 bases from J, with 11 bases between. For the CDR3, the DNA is TGTGCCAGCGAGGGAAGCGGAGAGACCCAGTACTTC. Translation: CASEGSGETQYF. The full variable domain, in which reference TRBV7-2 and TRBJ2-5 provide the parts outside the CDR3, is GAGVSQSPSNKVTEKGKDVELRCDPISGHTALYWYRQSLGQGLEFLIYFQGNSAPDKSGLPSDRFSAERTGGSVSTLTIQRTQQEDSAVYLCASEGSGETQYFGPGTRLLVL.

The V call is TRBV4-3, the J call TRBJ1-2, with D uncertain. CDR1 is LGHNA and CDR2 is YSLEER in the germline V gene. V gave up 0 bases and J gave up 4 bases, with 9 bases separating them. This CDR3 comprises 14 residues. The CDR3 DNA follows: TGCGCCAGCAGCCAAGATCTGGGAACCTATGGCTACACCTTC. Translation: CASSQDLGTYGYTF.

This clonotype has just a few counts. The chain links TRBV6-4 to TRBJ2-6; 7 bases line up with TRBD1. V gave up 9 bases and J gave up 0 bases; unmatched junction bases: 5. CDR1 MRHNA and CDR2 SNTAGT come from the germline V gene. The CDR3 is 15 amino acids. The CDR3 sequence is CASSTGDSGANVLTF. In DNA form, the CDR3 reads TGTGCCAGTAGTACAGGGGACTCTGGGGCCAACGTCCTGACTTTC.

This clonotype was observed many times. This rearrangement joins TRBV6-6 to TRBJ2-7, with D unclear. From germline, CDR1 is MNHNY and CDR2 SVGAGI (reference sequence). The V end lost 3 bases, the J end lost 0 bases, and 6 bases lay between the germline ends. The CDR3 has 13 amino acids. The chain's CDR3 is CASSYGDSYEQYF. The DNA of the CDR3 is TGTGCCAGCAGTTATGGGGACTCCTACGAGCAGTACTTC.

The CDR3 DNA is TGCAGTGCTAGCAACGCCGGGACGAAAAGCTACGAGCAGTACTTC. This translates into CSASNAGTKSYEQYF. The gene calls are TRBV20-1 and TRBJ2-7, with D perhaps being TRBD1 or TRBD2 (5 bases each). The germline V gene encodes CDR1 DFQATT and CDR2 SNEGSKA (reference sequence). The CDR3 has 15 amino acids. The V and J ends lost 3 bases and 3 bases respectively, with 18 bases between them.

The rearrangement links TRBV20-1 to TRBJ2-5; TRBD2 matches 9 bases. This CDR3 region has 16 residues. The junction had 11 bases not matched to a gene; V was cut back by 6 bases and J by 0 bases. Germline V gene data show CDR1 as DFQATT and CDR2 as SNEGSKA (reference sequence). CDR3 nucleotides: TGCAGTGCACTAAACCCAGCGGGAGGATACCAAGAGACCCAGTACTTC. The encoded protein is CSALNPAGGYQETQYF.

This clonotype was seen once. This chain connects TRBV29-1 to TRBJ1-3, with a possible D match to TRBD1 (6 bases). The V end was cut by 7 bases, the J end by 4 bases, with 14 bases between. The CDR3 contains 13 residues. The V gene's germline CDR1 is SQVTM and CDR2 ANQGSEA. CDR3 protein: CSGGGGQGNTIYF. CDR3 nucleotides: TGCAGCGGAGGAGGGGGACAAGGAAACACCATATATTTT.

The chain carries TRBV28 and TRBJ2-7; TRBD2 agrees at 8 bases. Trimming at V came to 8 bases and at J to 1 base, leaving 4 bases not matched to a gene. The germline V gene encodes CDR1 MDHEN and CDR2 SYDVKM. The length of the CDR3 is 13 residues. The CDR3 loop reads CASGSGASYEQYF. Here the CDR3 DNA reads TGTGCCAGCGGTAGCGGGGCTTCCTACGAGCAGTACTTC. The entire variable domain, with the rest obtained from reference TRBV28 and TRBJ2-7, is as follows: DVKVTQSSRYLVKRTGEKVFLECVQDMDHENMFWYRQDPGLGLRLIYFSYDVKMKEKGDIPEGYSVSREKKERFSLILESASTNQTSMYLCASGSGASYEQYFGPGTRLTVT.

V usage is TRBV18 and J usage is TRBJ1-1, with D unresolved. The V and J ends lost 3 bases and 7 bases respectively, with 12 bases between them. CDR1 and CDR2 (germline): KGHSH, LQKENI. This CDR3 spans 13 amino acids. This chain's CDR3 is CASSPYGWVEAFF. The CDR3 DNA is TGTGCCAGCTCACCCTATGGATGGGTTGAAGCTTTCTTT.

In DNA, the CDR3 is TGTGCCACCAGTGATTTGAGGACACCTTCCTACAATGAGCAGTTCTTC. Translating gives CATSDLRTPSYNEQFF. The chain combines TRBV24-1 with TRBJ2-1, with D possibly being TRBD1 (5 bases). This CDR3 spans 16 amino acids. Germline V lookup: CDR1 KGHDR, CDR2 SFDVKD. Trimming shortened V by 0 bases and J by 1 base, and 9 bases separated the two germline ends.